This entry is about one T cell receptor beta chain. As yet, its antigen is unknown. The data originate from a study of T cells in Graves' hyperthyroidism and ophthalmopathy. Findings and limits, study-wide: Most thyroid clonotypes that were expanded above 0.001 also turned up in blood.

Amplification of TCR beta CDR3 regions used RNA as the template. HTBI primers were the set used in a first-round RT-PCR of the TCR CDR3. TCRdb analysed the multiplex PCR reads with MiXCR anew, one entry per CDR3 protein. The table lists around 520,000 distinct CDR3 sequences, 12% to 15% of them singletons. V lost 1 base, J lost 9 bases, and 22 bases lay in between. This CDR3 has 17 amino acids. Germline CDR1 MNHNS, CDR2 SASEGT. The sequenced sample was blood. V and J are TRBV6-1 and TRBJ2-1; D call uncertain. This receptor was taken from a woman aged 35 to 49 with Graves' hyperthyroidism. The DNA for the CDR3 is TGTGCCAGCAGTGAAGAGACAATAGCTCGCGGCAGGAGTGAGCAGTTCTTC. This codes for CASSEETIARGRSEQFF.